The 19 T cell receptor beta chains in this list originate from one sample, sequenced in a study of blood T cell repertoires in COVID-19. TCRdb's table, derived via immunoSEQ multiplex PCR, lists solely in-frame clones and lacks some. The table includes a few hundred thousand clones, 85% to 90% detected once. Sequencing was carried out using peripheral blood. The receptor set was obtained from an older woman with COVID-19, enrolled during active disease.

This clone showed up just a few times. The rearrangement uses TRBV29-1 and TRBJ1-5; D remains unclear. Germline CDR1 and CDR2: SQVTM and ANQGSEA. The CDR3 runs 12 residues. The V end was cut by 1 base, the J end by 9 bases, with 10 bases between. The CDR3 region is CSVEGSGGPQHF. Here the CDR3 DNA reads TGCAGCGTTGAAGGGAGTGGCGGGCCCCAGCATTTT.

V gene TRBV2 combines with J gene TRBJ1-2, with D unresolved. V lost 4 bases and J 4 bases, leaving 10 bases between the germline ends. Germline CDR1 is SNHLY and CDR2 is FYNNEI. This CDR3 is built from 13 residues. DNA of the CDR3: TGTGCCAGCAGTGTCAACTCCGGCTATGGCTACACCTTC. Amino acids: CASSVNSGYGYTF.

The table lists this clone with a few counts. V is TRBV19 and J is TRBJ1-3, with 8 bases lining up with TRBD1. Germline CDR1 and CDR2: LNHDA and SQIVND (reference sequence). V was clipped by 6 bases and J by 2 bases; unmatched bases: 6. This CDR3 has 15 amino acids. The CDR3, as DNA: TGTGCCAGTAGCCAGACAGGGGTGGCTGGAAACACCATATATTTT. Its translation: CASSQTGVAGNTIYF.

CDR3 region: CASSLSASGGRDTEAFF. In nucleotides, the CDR3 is TGTGCCAGCAGCTTATCGGCCTCGGGAGGGCGCGACACTGAAGCTTTCTTT. The chain has TRBV7-9 and TRBJ1-1; D remains unclear. The CDR3 consists of 17 residues. V dropped 2 bases and J dropped 3 bases, with 19 bases sitting between them. CDR1 is SEHNR and CDR2 is FQNEAQ in the germline V gene (reference sequence).

The rearrangement joins TRBV27 to TRBJ1-4; D unclear. CDR3 size: 13 residues. Germline assignment: CDR1 MNHEY and CDR2 SMNVEV (reference sequence). The V end lost 11 bases, the J end lost 4 bases, and 14 bases lay between the germline ends. CDR3 nucleotides: TGTGCCTCCCAGCGAGGCTTTAATGAAAAACTGTTTTTT. Its protein is CASQRGFNEKLFF.

The chain employs TRBV5-1 and TRBJ2-3; D call uncertain. The CDR3 has 14 residues. V dropped 4 bases and J dropped 2 bases, with 11 bases sitting between them. The germline V gene has CDR1 SGHRS and CDR2 YFSETQ. Written as DNA, the CDR3 is TGCGCCAGCAGCGCCCCTGAGGACACAGATACGCAGTATTTT. It yields the protein CASSAPEDTDTQYF. The entire variable domain, with the rest obtained from reference TRBV5-1 and TRBJ2-3, is as follows: KAGVTQTPRYLIKTRGQQVTLSCSPISGHRSVSWYQQTPGQGLQFLFEYFSETQRNKGNFPGRFSGRQFSNSRSEMNVSTLELGDSALYLCASSAPEDTDTQYFGPGTRLTVL.

The chain links TRBV9 to TRBJ2-1; 7 bases map to TRBD1. This CDR3 has 15 amino acids. V trimming: 4 bases; J trimming: 0 bases; junction bases outside the gene matches: 4. Germline lookup yields CDR1 SGDLS and CDR2 YYNGEE. CDR3 amino acids: CASSLTGDSYNEQFF. CDR3 in DNA: TGTGCCAGCAGCTTAACAGGGGACTCCTACAATGAGCAGTTCTTC. Full variable domain (missing parts from reference TRBV9 and TRBJ2-1): DSGVTQTPKHLITATGQRVTLRCSPRSGDLSVYWYQQSLDQGLQFLIQYYNGEERAKGNILERFSAQQFPDLHSELNLSSLELGDSALYFCASSLTGDSYNEQFFGPGTRLTVL.

This CDR3 is CASSLAGRNNYGYTF. The DNA for the CDR3 is TGTGCCAGCAGCTTGGCCGGGAGAAACAACTATGGCTACACCTTC. The V gene is TRBV5-6, the J gene TRBJ1-2; D remains unclear. V was clipped by 0 bases and J by 2 bases, with 11 bases between them. This CDR3 region has 15 residues. Germline CDR1 SGHDT, CDR2 YYEEEE.

This chain connects TRBV5-1 to TRBJ2-5; D gene uncertain. Per germline, CDR1 SGHRS and CDR2 YFSETQ. Trimming left V 0 bases short and J 1 base short, with 10 bases between. The CDR3 is 15 amino acids. DNA of the CDR3: TGCGCCAGCAGCTTGGTAACCGGGTTCCAAGAGACCCAGTACTTC. It specifies CASSLVTGFQETQYF.

This chain joins TRBV19 and TRBJ2-5; 12 bases are a match to TRBD2. V dropped 10 bases and J dropped 0; count of bases not matched to a gene: 0. CDR3 length: 13 residues. Germline V gene lookup returns CDR1 LNHDA and CDR2 SQIVND (reference sequence). The DNA for the CDR3 is TGTGCCACTAGCGGGGGGGACCAAGAGACCCAGTACTTC. This codes for CATSGGDQETQYF.

J is TRBJ2-2 and V is TRBV7-3; D is unresolved. This CDR3 region has 14 residues. Germline values: CDR1 SGHTA, CDR2 FQGTGA. V was trimmed by 1 base and J by 1 base, leaving 4 bases between them. The DNA of the CDR3 is TGTGCCAGCAGCTTAAGAGGGAACACCGGGGAGCTGTTTTTT. Amino acids: CASSLRGNTGELFF.

The chain joins TRBV3-1 (or the pseudogene TRBV3-2) to TRBJ2-7; D is undetermined. Trimming left V 0 bases short and J 0 bases short, with 9 bases between. This CDR3 is built from 15 residues. Germline-derived CDR1 and CDR2 are LGHDT and YNNKEL (reference sequence). CDR3 in amino acids: CASSQETDYSYEQYF. Written as DNA, the CDR3 is TGTGCCAGCAGCCAAGAGACTGATTACTCCTACGAGCAGTACTTC.

The chain has TRBV7-2 and TRBJ1-2; tentatively, D is TRBD1 (6 bases). V lost 5 bases, J lost 5 bases, and 18 bases lay in between. Germline V CDR1 and CDR2: SGHTA, FQGNSA. The CDR3 is 15 amino acids. The CDR3: CASSGRRGRGYGYTF. CDR3 sequence (DNA): TGTGCCAGCAGCGGACGCAGGGGACGAGGATATGGCTACACCTTC.

The chain couples TRBV19 to TRBJ2-3; 7 nucleotides agree with TRBD1. CDR1 LNHDA and CDR2 SQIVND come from the germline V gene (reference sequence). With 6 bases clipped from V and 0 bases from J, the junction kept 6 bases outside the gene matches. The CDR3 extends over 15 amino acids. The CDR3 region is CASRPTTGSTDTQYF. Here the CDR3 DNA reads TGTGCCAGTAGGCCTACGACAGGGAGCACAGATACGCAGTATTTT.

This chain joins TRBV6-1 and TRBJ1-5; D ambiguous. Trimming pared 0 bases from V and 5 bases from J, leaving 14 bases between. Germline V lookup: CDR1 MNHNS, CDR2 SASEGT. The CDR3 is made up of 16 amino acids. DNA for the CDR3: TGTGCCAGCAGTGAAGCGCTGGCAGGTTTCGATCAGCCCCAGCATTTT. Protein sequence: CASSEALAGFDQPQHF.

This chain joins TRBV5-6 and TRBJ1-5; 9 bases line up with TRBD1. CDR1 is SGHDT, CDR2 YYEEEE, per germline. This CDR3 is built from 14 residues. V lost 2 bases to trimming and J lost 6 bases; unmatched junction nucleotides: 3. CDR3 coding DNA: TGTGCCAGCAGCTTACAGGGGGCTGGTCAGCCCCAGCATTTT. This translates into CASSLQGAGQPQHF.

The genes are TRBV5-4 and TRBJ1-1, with TRBD1 identical over 7 bases. Trimming cost V 4 bases and J 1 base; bases outside gene matches: 4. This CDR3 region has 14 residues. Germline values: CDR1 SGHNT, CDR2 YYREEE (reference sequence). The CDR3 reads CASSLGTANTEAFF. As DNA, the CDR3 is TGTGCCAGCAGCCTTGGGACAGCGAACACTGAAGCTTTCTTT. Looking up the rest from reference TRBV5-4 and TRBJ1-1 gives the full variable domain: ETGVTQSPTHLIKTRGQQVTLRCSSQSGHNTVSWYQQALGQGPQFIFQYYREEENGRGNFPPRFSGLQFPNYSSELNVNALELDDSALYLCASSLGTANTEAFFGQGTRLTVV.

As DNA, the CDR3 is TGTGCCAGCAGCTTGAGGCAGGGCGGTATAGGTGAAAAACTGTTTTTT. It translates to CASSLRQGGIGEKLFF. The chain is built from TRBV5-4 and TRBJ1-4; D may be TRBD1 (5 bases). This CDR3 comprises 16 residues. V lost 1 base and J 7 bases, leaving 17 bases between the germline ends. The germline V gene has CDR1 SGHNT and CDR2 YYREEE (reference sequence).

The rearrangement joins TRBV5-5 to TRBJ1-4; D may be TRBD1 (6 bases). This CDR3 is built from 13 residues. Germline V gene data show CDR1 as SGHKS and CDR2 as YYEKEE (reference sequence). V was pared by 4 bases and J by 7 bases, with 11 bases between. CDR3 sequence: CASSRIQGEKLFF. DNA for the CDR3: TGTGCCAGCAGCCGAATACAGGGTGAAAAACTGTTTTTT.